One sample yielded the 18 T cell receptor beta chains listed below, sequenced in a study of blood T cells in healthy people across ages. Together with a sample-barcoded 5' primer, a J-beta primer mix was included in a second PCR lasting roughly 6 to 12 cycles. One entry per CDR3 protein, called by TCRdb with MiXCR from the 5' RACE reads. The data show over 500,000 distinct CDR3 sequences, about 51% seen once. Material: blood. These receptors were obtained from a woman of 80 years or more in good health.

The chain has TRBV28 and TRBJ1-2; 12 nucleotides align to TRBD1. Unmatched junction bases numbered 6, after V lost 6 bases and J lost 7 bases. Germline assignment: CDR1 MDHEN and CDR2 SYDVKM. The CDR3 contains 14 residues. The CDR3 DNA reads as TGTGCCAGCAGACCGGGACAGGGGGCGCGTGGCTACACCTTC. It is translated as CASRPGQGARGYTF.

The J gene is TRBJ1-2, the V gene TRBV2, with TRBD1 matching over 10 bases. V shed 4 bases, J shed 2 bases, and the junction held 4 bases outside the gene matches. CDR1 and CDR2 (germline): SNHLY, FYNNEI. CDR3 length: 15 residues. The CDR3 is CASSGPGQGNYGYTF. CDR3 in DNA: TGTGCCAGCAGTGGCCCGGGACAGGGGAACTATGGCTACACCTTC.

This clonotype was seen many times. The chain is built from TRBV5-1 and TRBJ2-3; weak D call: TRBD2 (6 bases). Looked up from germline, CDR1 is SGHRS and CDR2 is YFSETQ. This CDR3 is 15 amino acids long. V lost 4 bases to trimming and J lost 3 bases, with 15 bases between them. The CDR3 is CASSVLGGRTDTQYF. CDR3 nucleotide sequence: TGCGCCAGCAGCGTACTTGGAGGGAGGACAGATACGCAGTATTTT.

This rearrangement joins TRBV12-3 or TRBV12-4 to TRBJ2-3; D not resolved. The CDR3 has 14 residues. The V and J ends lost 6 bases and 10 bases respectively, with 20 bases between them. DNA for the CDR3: TGTGCCAGCAGCGTACTCGCTCAAGCTGGAGCGCAGTATTTT. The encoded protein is CASSVLAQAGAQYF.

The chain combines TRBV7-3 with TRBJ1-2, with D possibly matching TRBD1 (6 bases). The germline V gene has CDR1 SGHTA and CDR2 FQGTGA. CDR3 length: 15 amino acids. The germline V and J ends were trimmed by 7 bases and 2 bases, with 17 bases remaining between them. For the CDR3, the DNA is TGTGCCAGCATCCCCGGGGGGCGGACAAACTATGGCTACACCTTC. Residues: CASIPGGRTNYGYTF.

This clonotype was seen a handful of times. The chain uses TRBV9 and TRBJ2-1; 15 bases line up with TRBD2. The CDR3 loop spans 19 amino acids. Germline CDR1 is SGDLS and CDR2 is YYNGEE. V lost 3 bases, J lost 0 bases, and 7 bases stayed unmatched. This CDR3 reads CASSGGTSGRRGSYNEQFF. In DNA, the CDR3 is TGTGCCAGCAGCGGGGGGACTAGCGGGAGGAGGGGCTCCTACAATGAGCAGTTCTTC.

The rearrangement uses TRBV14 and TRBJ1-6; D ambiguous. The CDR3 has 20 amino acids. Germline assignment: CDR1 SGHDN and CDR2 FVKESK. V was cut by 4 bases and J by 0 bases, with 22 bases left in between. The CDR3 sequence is CASSPGRGDKTSSYNSPLHF. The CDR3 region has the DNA TGTGCCAGCAGCCCTGGGCGGGGAGATAAAACGAGCTCCTATAATTCACCCCTCCACTTT.

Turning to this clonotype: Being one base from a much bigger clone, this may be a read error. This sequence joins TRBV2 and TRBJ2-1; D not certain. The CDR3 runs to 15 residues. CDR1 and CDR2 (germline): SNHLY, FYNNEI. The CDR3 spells CASSENLAPYNGQFF. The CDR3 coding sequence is TGTGCCAGCAGTGAAAACCTGGCCCCCTACAATGGGCAGTTCTTC.

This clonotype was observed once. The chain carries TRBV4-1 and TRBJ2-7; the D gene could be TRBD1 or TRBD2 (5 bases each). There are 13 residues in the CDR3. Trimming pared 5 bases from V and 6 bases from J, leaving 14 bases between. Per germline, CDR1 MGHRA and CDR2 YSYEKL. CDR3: CASSFYPGGEQYF. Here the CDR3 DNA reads TGCGCCAGCAGCTTCTATCCTGGGGGCGAGCAGTACTTC.

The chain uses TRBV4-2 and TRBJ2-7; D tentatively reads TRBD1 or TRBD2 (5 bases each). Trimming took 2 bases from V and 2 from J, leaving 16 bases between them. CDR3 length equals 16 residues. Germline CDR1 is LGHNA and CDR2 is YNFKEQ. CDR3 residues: CASSQTILGPTYEQYF. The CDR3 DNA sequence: TGTGCCAGCAGCCAAACAATATTGGGACCTACCTACGAGCAGTACTTC.

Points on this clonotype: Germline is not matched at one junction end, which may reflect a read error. CDR3 coding DNA: TGTGCTAGCAGGTCCAGGAGGGGCGAGCAGTACTTC. Its protein product is CASRSRRGEQYF. The chain combines TRBV27 with TRBJ2-5, with D perhaps TRBD2 (6 bases). TRBJ2-7 explains the end of the DNA better; the J call may be wrong. The CDR3 totals 12 residues. CDR1 MNHEY and CDR2 SMNVEV come from the germline V gene (reference sequence).

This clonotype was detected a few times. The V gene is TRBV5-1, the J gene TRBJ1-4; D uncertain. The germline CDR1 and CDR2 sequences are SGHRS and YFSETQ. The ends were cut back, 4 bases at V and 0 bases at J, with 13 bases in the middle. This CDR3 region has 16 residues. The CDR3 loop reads CASSPTAGATNEKLFF. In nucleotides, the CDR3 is TGCGCCAGCAGCCCGACGGCGGGTGCAACTAATGAAAAACTGTTTTTT.

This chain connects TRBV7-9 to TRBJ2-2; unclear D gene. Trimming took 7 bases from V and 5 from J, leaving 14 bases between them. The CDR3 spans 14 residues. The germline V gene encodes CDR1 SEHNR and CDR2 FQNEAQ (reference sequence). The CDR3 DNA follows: TGTGCCAGCAACCCTTACATGAGTACCGGGGAGCTGTTTTTT. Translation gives CASNPYMSTGELFF.

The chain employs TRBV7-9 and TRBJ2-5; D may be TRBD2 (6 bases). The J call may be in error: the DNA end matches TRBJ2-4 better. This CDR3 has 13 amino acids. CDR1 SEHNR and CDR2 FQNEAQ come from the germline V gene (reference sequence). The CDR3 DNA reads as TGTGCCAGCAGCCACCGGGAGCAAAACATTCAGTACTTC. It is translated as CASSHREQNIQYF.

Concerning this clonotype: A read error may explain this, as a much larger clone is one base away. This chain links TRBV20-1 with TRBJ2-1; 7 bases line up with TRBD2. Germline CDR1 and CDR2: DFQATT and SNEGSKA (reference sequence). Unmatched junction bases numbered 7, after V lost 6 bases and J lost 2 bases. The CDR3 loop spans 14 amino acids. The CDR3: CSAAGTTAYNEQFF. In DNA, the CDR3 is TGCAGTGCAGCCGGGACTACTGCCTACAATGAGCAGTTCTTC.

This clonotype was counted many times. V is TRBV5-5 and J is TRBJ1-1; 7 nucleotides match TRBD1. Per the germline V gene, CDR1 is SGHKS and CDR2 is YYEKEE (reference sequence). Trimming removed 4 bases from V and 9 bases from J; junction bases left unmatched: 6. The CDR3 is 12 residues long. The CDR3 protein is CASSLTGTKAFF. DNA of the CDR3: TGTGCCAGCAGCCTGACAGGGACGAAAGCTTTCTTT.

The CDR3 region is CSASPPASPQETQYF. CDR3 DNA sequence: TGCAGTGCTAGCCCCCCAGCGAGCCCACAAGAGACCCAGTACTTC. The chain joins TRBV20-1 to TRBJ2-5; D is undetermined. V lost 3 bases and J lost 2, with 16 bases in between. This CDR3 is 15 amino acids long. Germline-derived CDR1 and CDR2 are DFQATT and SNEGSKA (reference sequence).

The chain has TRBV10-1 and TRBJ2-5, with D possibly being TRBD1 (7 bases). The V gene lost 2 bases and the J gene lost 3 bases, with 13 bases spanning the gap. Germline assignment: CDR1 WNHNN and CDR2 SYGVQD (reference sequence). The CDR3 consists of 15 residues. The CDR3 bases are TGCGCCAGCAGTGAGGGCGGGACAGCCAAAGAGACCCAGTACTTC. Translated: CASSEGGTAKETQYF.